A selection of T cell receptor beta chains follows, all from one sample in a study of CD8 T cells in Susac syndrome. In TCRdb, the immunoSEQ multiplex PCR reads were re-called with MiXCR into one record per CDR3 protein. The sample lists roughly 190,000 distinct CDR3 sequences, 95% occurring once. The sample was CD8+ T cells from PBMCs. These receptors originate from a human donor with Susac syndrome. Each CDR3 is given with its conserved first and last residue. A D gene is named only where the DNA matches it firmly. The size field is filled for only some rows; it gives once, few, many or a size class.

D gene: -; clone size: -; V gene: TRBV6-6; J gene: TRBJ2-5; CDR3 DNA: TGTGCCAGCAGCCTTCAGGGAAGAAGAGAGACCCAGTACTTC; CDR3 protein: CASSLQGRRETQYF
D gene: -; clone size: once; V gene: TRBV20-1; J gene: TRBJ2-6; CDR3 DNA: TGCAGTGCTAGAGAGGGGAGCTCTGGGGCCAACGTCCTGACTTTC; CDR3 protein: CSAREGSSGANVLTF
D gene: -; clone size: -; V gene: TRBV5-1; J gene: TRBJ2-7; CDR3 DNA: TGCGCCAGCAGCTGGACGGGTACCTACGAGCAGTACTTC; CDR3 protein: CASSWTGTYEQYF
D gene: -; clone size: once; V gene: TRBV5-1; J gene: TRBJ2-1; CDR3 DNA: TGCGCCAGCAGCTTAGCTAGCGACCCCAATGAGCAGTTCTTC; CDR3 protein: CASSLASDPNEQFF
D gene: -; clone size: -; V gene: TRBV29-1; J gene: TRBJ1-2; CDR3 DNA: TGCAGCGTTGAACTCCCCGTCCCGGTCGGAGACTACACCTTC; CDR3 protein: CSVELPVPVGDYTF
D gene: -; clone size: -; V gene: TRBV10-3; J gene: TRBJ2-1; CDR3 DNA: TGTGCCATCAGTGAGAAGGTACTGAGGGAGACAAACGGTGAGCAGTTCTTC; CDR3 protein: CAISEKVLRETNGEQFF
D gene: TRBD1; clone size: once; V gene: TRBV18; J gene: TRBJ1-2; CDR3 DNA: TGTGCCAGCTCACCAGGTGGGACAGATTATGGCTACACCTTC; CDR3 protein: CASSPGGTDYGYTF
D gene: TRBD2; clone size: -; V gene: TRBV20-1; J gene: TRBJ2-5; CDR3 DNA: TGCAGTGCTAGTCGACTAGCGACACAAGAGACCCAGTACTTC; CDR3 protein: CSASRLATQETQYF
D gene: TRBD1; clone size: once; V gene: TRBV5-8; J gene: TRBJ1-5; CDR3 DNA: TGTGCCAGCAGCTTGAGGACAGGGGACGGTCAGCCCCAGCATTTT; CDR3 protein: CASSLRTGDGQPQHF
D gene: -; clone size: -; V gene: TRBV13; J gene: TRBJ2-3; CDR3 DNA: TGTGCCAGCAGCTTACGTGGGCTTAGCACAGATACGCAGTATTTT; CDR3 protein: CASSLRGLSTDTQYF
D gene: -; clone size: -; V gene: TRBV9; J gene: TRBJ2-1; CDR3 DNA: TGTGCCAGCAGCCCCCAGGGTTGGGATGAGCAGTTCTTC; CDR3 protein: CASSPQGWDEQFF
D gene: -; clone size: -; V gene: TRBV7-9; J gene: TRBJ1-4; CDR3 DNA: TGTGCCAGCAGCTTGAGTACAGGGAGTCGTGAAAAACTGTTTTTT; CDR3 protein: CASSLSTGSREKLFF
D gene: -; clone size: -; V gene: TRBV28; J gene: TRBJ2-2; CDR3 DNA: TGTGCCAGCAGTATATTAAAAGGGGAGCTGTTTTTT; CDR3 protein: CASSILKGELFF